One and the same sample provided the 30 T cell receptor beta chains below, sequenced in a study of regulatory dendritic cells for organ transplantation. The antigens of these receptors remain unknown. The repertoire was sequenced with immunoSEQ multiplex PCR; TCRdb's copy has only in-frame clones and lacks some. Altogether more than 10,000 clones are present, just under 90% being singletons, with the ten largest covering about 0.42%. Sorted subsets were CFSE-labeled and cultured less than 6 days with allogeneic dendritic cells. Specimen: naive CD8+ T cells from blood cultured with dendritic cells. Described subset: CD45RA+ naive T cells. The receptors stem from a human donor in good health.

The chain joins TRBV7-9 to TRBJ1-2, with D hard to call. Germline CDR1 SEHNR, CDR2 FQNEAQ (reference sequence). V lost 1 base and J lost 4, with 7 bases in between. This CDR3 region has 13 residues. In DNA, the CDR3 is TGTGCCAGCAGCTTAGGACGGCTCTATGGCTACACCTTC. Protein sequence: CASSLGRLYGYTF.

The chain has TRBV5-4 and TRBJ2-1, with TRBD2 matching 11 bases. This CDR3 contains 15 residues. Trimming at V came to 1 base and at J to 7 bases, leaving 4 bases not matched to a gene. Looked up from germline, CDR1 is SGHNT and CDR2 is YYREEE (reference sequence). The CDR3 here is CASSLNSGGENEQFF. The CDR3 DNA is TGTGCCAGCAGCTTGAATAGCGGGGGGGAAAATGAGCAGTTCTTC. The variable domain in full, completed from reference TRBV5-4 and TRBJ2-1, reads ETGVTQSPTHLIKTRGQQVTLRCSSQSGHNTVSWYQQALGQGPQFIFQYYREEENGRGNFPPRFSGLQFPNYSSELNVNALELDDSALYLCASSLNSGGENEQFFGPGTRLTVL.

The chain has TRBV19 and TRBJ2-5; D not resolved. The CDR3 extends over 14 amino acids. Per the germline V gene, CDR1 is LNHDA and CDR2 is SQIVND (reference sequence). Trimming stripped 2 bases from V and 3 bases from J, with 10 bases between. CDR3 protein: CASSIRGDKETQYF. CDR3 in DNA: TGTGCCAGTAGTATAAGAGGAGATAAAGAGACCCAGTACTTC.

The chain joins TRBV9 to TRBJ2-1; possible D gene TRBD2, 6 bases. Per the germline V gene, CDR1 is SGDLS and CDR2 is YYNGEE. V lost 4 bases and J 10 bases, leaving 18 bases between the germline ends. The length of the CDR3 is 14 residues. The DNA for the CDR3 is TGTGCCAGCAGCTTCGGGACTGCCCCCAGCGAGCAGTTCTTC. Translating it yields CASSFGTAPSEQFF.

V usage is TRBV18 and J usage is TRBJ1-5; 11 bases line up with TRBD1. V was pared by 3 bases and J by 4 bases, with 5 bases of the junction left unmatched. Germline lookup yields CDR1 KGHSH and CDR2 LQKENI. This CDR3 is built from 16 residues. CDR3 region: CASSPGQGDFNQPQHF. The CDR3 region has the DNA TGTGCCAGCTCACCGGGACAGGGGGACTTTAATCAGCCCCAGCATTTT.

The chain links TRBV7-2 to TRBJ1-3; possibly TRBD1 for D (6 bases). The CDR3 has 15 residues. V shed 5 bases and J shed 0 bases, with 11 bases lying between them. Germline V CDR1 and CDR2: SGHTA, FQGNSA. In DNA form, the CDR3 reads TGTGCCAGCAGCCCAACAGGGATCTCTGGAAACACCATATATTTT. Its protein product is CASSPTGISGNTIYF.

This clone was detected only once. The chain combines TRBV25-1 with TRBJ2-1, with 9 bases identical to TRBD2. CDR3 length: 15 amino acids. Germline CDR1 MGHDK, CDR2 SYGVNS. V lost 5 bases, J lost 3 bases, and 5 bases stayed unmatched. Here the CDR3 reads CASSTPSGNYNEQFF. For the CDR3, the DNA is TGTGCCAGCAGTACGCCTAGCGGGAACTACAATGAGCAGTTCTTC.

The gene calls are TRBV9 and TRBJ1-2; D is unclear. The V and J ends lost 4 bases and 5 bases respectively, with 18 bases between them. The CDR3 extends over 15 amino acids. The germline gives CDR1 SGDLS, CDR2 YYNGEE. The CDR3 nucleotides read TGTGCCAGCAGCCCGCCTCAGACTAAGAAGTATGGCTACACCTTC. The encoded protein is CASSPPQTKKYGYTF.

The genes are TRBV11-2 and TRBJ2-3; D gene unclear. This CDR3 comprises 14 residues. Trimming removed 3 bases at V and 1 base at J, with 8 bases between. Germline V CDR1 and CDR2: SGHAT, FQNNGV. As DNA, the CDR3 is TGTGCCAGCAGCTTTGACGGAGGCACAGATACGCAGTATTTT. Amino acid sequence: CASSFDGGTDTQYF.

CDR3: CASSAATYNEQFF. CDR3 bases: TGCGCCAGCAGTGCGGCTACGTACAATGAGCAGTTCTTC. This sequence joins TRBV10-1 and TRBJ2-1; D call uncertain. Germline CDR1 reads WNHNN; CDR2 reads SYGVQD (reference sequence). The CDR3 covers 13 residues. Trimming pared 4 bases from V and 4 bases from J, leaving 8 bases between.

V is TRBV19 and J is TRBJ1-4; the D is unclear. CDR3 length: 15 residues. V lost 5 bases, J lost 8 bases, and 18 bases lay in between. Germline V gene lookup returns CDR1 LNHDA and CDR2 SQIVND (reference sequence). CDR3 region: CASSPLWAGGEKLFF. CDR3 DNA: TGTGCCAGTAGTCCTTTATGGGCGGGCGGCGAAAAACTGTTTTTT. The full variable domain, completed using reference TRBV19 and TRBJ1-4, is DGGITQSPKYLFRKEGQNVTLSCEQNLNHDAMYWYRQDPGQGLRLIYYSQIVNDFQKGDIAEGYSVSREKKESFPLTVTSAQKNPTAFYLCASSPLWAGGEKLFFGSGTQLSVL.

The rearrangement links TRBV27 to TRBJ1-5; tentative D call: TRBD1 (6 bases). This CDR3 spans 11 amino acids. V dropped 10 bases and J dropped 6 bases, with 10 bases sitting between them. CDR1 is MNHEY and CDR2 is SMNVEV in the germline V gene (reference sequence). This CDR3 reads CATGGSQPQHF. DNA for the CDR3: TGTGCCACCGGGGGCTCTCAGCCCCAGCATTTT.

V is TRBV7-2 and J is TRBJ1-2, with D unresolved. Deletions cut 1 base from V and 2 bases from J, with 8 bases between. This CDR3 region has 14 residues. Germline values: CDR1 SGHTA, CDR2 FQGNSA. Here the CDR3 reads CASSLDPGNYGYTF. The DNA of the CDR3 is TGTGCCAGCAGCTTAGACCCGGGAAACTATGGCTACACCTTC.

The chain employs TRBV7-9 and TRBJ2-5, with TRBD2 matching 12 bases. Looked up from germline, CDR1 is SEHNR and CDR2 is FQNEAQ (reference sequence). J was trimmed by 5 bases and V by 8 bases; bases with no gene match: 9. The CDR3 extends over 15 amino acids. The CDR3: CASSPPGLAGETQYF. CDR3 sequence (DNA): TGTGCCAGCTCGCCCCCCGGACTAGCGGGGGAGACCCAGTACTTC.

This chain connects TRBV9 to TRBJ2-3; D might be TRBD1 (5 bases). Trimming cost V 0 bases and J 6 bases, with 11 bases left between them. The CDR3 sequence is 14 residues long. Germline CDR1 is SGDLS and CDR2 is YYNGEE. Written as DNA, the CDR3 is TGTGCCAGCAGCGTAGGGGGCCTCGCTGATACGCAGTATTTT. Amino acids: CASSVGGLADTQYF.

Only a few counts were recorded for this clone. This chain uses TRBV5-1 with TRBJ1-2; 7 nucleotides agree with TRBD1. V shed 4 bases and J 1 base; nucleotides not matched to a gene: 7. Germline V lookup: CDR1 SGHRS, CDR2 YFSETQ. CDR3 length: 15 amino acids. DNA for the CDR3: TGCGCCAGCAGCCCGGGACACAGGGGTAACTATGGCTACACCTTC. Translation gives CASSPGHRGNYGYTF. Using reference TRBV5-1 and TRBJ1-2 for the parts outside the CDR3, the full variable domain is KAGVTQTPRYLIKTRGQQVTLSCSPISGHRSVSWYQQTPGQGLQFLFEYFSETQRNKGNFPGRFSGRQFSNSRSEMNVSTLELGDSALYLCASSPGHRGNYGYTFGSGTRLTVV.

This clone showed up just once. This chain uses TRBV19 with TRBJ1-6; the D gene is possibly TRBD1 (6 bases). CDR1 is LNHDA and CDR2 is SQIVND in the germline V gene (reference sequence). This CDR3 spans 15 amino acids. Trimming removed 5 bases from V and 10 bases from J, with 18 bases in between. CDR3 residues: CASSGLAGVSSPLHF. In DNA, the CDR3 is TGTGCCAGTAGTGGTTTGGCAGGGGTTAGCTCACCCCTCCACTTT.

In this sample, this clone turned up a few times. This rearrangement joins TRBV28 to TRBJ2-1; D possibly corresponds to TRBD2 (5 bases). The CDR3 has 14 residues. Trimming shortened V by 6 bases and J by 5 bases, and 14 bases separated the two germline ends. Germline V CDR1 and CDR2: MDHEN, SYDVKM. CDR3 protein: CASREERMNNEQFF. CDR3 sequence (DNA): TGTGCCAGCAGAGAGGAGCGGATGAACAATGAGCAGTTCTTC. Together with reference TRBV28 and TRBJ2-1, the CDR3 gives the full variable domain: DVKVTQSSRYLVKRTGEKVFLECVQDMDHENMFWYRQDPGLGLRLIYFSYDVKMKEKGDIPEGYSVSREKKERFSLILESASTNQTSMYLCASREERMNNEQFFGPGTRLTVL.

J is TRBJ2-5 and V is TRBV19; D is uncertain. Germline loops: CDR1 LNHDA, CDR2 SQIVND (reference sequence). The CDR3 runs 13 residues. Trimming stripped 6 bases from V and 4 bases from J, with 12 bases between. CDR3: CASSPRSPETQYF. DNA for the CDR3: TGTGCCAGTAGCCCCAGGTCCCCAGAGACCCAGTACTTC.

V is TRBV29-1 and J is TRBJ2-1; the D is unclear. V lost 4 bases and J 5 bases, leaving 6 bases between the germline ends. Germline V gives CDR1 SQVTM, CDR2 ANQGSEA. The CDR3 spans 11 residues. The CDR3 DNA reads TGCAGCGTTGGTTACAACAATGAGCAGTTCTTC. Amino acids: CSVGYNNEQFF.

The chain has TRBV2 and TRBJ2-1, with D perhaps assigned TRBD1 or TRBD2 (5 bases each). Germline V gene lookup returns CDR1 SNHLY and CDR2 FYNNEI. This CDR3 contains 12 residues. The V end was cut by 6 bases, the J end by 6 bases, with 9 bases between. The CDR3 region is CASRGRFNEQFF. CDR3 nucleotide sequence: TGTGCCAGCAGGGGACGATTCAATGAGCAGTTCTTC.

The V call is TRBV4-3, the J call TRBJ2-4, with TRBD1 as a possible D gene (6 bases). The CDR3 sequence is 15 residues long. V was cut by 0 bases and J by 8 bases, with 14 bases left in between. The germline CDR1 and CDR2 sequences are LGHNA and YSLEER. The CDR3: CASSQEGAYSDIQYF. In nucleotides, the CDR3 is TGCGCCAGCAGCCAAGAGGGGGCCTACTCGGACATTCAGTACTTC.

The chain combines TRBV19 with TRBJ1-5; D is uncertain. Per the germline V gene, CDR1 is LNHDA and CDR2 is SQIVND (reference sequence). V was trimmed by 6 bases and J by 0 bases, leaving 12 bases between them. The CDR3 length is 15 residues. The CDR3 is CASRPRVVSNQPQHF. CDR3 bases: TGTGCCAGTAGGCCCCGGGTAGTTAGCAATCAGCCCCAGCATTTT. The whole variable domain, remainder taken from reference TRBV19 and TRBJ1-5, is DGGITQSPKYLFRKEGQNVTLSCEQNLNHDAMYWYRQDPGQGLRLIYYSQIVNDFQKGDIAEGYSVSREKKESFPLTVTSAQKNPTAFYLCASRPRVVSNQPQHFGDGTRLSIL.

This rearrangement joins TRBV2 to TRBJ1-1; 7 positions match TRBD1. There are 14 residues in the CDR3. Germline-derived CDR1 and CDR2 are SNHLY and FYNNEI. Trimming removed 10 bases from V and 0 bases from J; junction bases left unmatched: 8. The CDR3 spells CANTGATLNTEAFF. The CDR3 region has the DNA TGTGCCAACACAGGGGCGACTTTGAACACTGAAGCTTTCTTT.

This chain uses TRBV7-8 with TRBJ2-3, with TRBD2 matching over 7 bases. Losses at the gene ends were 2 bases for V and 1 base for J; bases not matched to a gene: 9. Looked up from germline, CDR1 is SGHVS and CDR2 is FQNEAQ. This CDR3 comprises 17 residues. CDR3 in DNA: TGTGCCAGCAGCTTACGTGGGCGGGAGCTCGGCACAGATACGCAGTATTTT. Amino acids: CASSLRGRELGTDTQYF.

The table lists this clone with a few counts. The rearrangement links TRBV4-1 to TRBJ2-1, with D unresolved. V lost 4 bases to trimming and J lost 3 bases, with 19 bases between them. The CDR3 is 17 residues long. CDR1 is MGHRA and CDR2 is YSYEKL in the germline V gene. The CDR3 loop reads CASSLNHRRFYYNEQFF. The CDR3 region has the DNA TGCGCCAGCAGCCTAAATCACCGAAGATTTTACTACAATGAGCAGTTCTTC.

This clone has only one observation. The J gene is TRBJ2-5, the V gene TRBV5-5; D gene uncertain. Trimming removed 6 bases at V and 2 bases at J, with 11 bases between. CDR3 size: 13 residues. In germline, CDR1 is SGHKS, CDR2 YYEKEE (reference sequence). The CDR3 region has the DNA TGTGCCAGCATCCGTAGGGTTCAAGAGACCCAGTACTTC. Amino acid sequence: CASIRRVQETQYF. Full variable domain (rest looked up from reference TRBV5-5 and TRBJ2-5): DAGVTQSPTHLIKTRGQQVTLRCSPISGHKSVSWYQQVLGQGPQFIFQYYEKEERGRGNFPDRFSARQFPNYSSELNVNALLLGDSALYLCASIRRVQETQYFGPGTRLLVL.

The CDR3 reads CASSPGTGGYEQYF. In DNA form, the CDR3 reads TGTGCCAGCAGCCCCGGGACAGGGGGCTACGAGCAGTACTTC. The chain couples TRBV28 to TRBJ2-7, with TRBD1 matching over 11 bases. The CDR3 has 14 residues. Germline V gene data show CDR1 as MDHEN and CDR2 as SYDVKM. V was pared by 6 bases and J by 3 bases, with 4 bases of the junction left unmatched. The full variable domain, with the rest looked up from reference TRBV28 and TRBJ2-7, is DVKVTQSSRYLVKRTGEKVFLECVQDMDHENMFWYRQDPGLGLRLIYFSYDVKMKEKGDIPEGYSVSREKKERFSLILESASTNQTSMYLCASSPGTGGYEQYFGPGTRLTVT.

This chain connects TRBV4-3 to TRBJ2-3, with D possibly being TRBD1 (6 bases). V was pared by 0 bases and J by 0 bases, with 13 bases between. CDR3 length: 17 amino acids. Germline-derived CDR1 and CDR2 are LGHNA and YSLEER. The CDR3 DNA reads TGCGCCAGCAGCCAAGAAATAATGGACAGTAGCACAGATACGCAGTATTTT. It specifies CASSQEIMDSSTDTQYF.

The rearrangement uses TRBV9 and TRBJ1-5, with D tentatively TRBD1 (5 bases). With 3 bases removed from V and 6 bases from J, the gap between germline ends came to 13 bases. The germline gives CDR1 SGDLS, CDR2 YYNGEE. This CDR3 comprises 14 residues. CDR3 residues: CASSGDSRGQPQHF. As DNA, the CDR3 is TGTGCCAGCAGCGGAGACAGTCGGGGTCAGCCCCAGCATTTT.